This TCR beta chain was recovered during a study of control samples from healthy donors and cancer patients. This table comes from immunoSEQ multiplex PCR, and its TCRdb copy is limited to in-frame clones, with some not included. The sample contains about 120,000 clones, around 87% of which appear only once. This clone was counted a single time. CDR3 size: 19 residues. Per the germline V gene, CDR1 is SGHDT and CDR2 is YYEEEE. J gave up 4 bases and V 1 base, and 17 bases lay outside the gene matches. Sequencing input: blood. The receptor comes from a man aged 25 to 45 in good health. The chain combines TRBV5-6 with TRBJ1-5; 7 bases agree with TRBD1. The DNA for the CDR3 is TGTGCCAGCAGCTTGCGCTTGGACAGGACCTTACTCTCAAATCAGCCCCAGCATTTT. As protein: CASSLRLDRTLLSNQPQHF.